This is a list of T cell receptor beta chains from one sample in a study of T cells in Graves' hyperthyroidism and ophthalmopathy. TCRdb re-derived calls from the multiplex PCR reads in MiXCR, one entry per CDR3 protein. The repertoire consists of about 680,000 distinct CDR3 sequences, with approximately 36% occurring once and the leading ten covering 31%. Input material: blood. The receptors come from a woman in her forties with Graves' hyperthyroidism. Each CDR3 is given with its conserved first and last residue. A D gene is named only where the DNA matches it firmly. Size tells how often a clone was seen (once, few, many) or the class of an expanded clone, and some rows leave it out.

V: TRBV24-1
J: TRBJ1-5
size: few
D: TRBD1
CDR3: CATQNRGPNQPQHF
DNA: TGTGCCACGCAGAACAGGGGACCCAATCAGCCCCAGCATTTT

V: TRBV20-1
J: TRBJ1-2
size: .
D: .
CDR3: CSAREAQGWGRGYTF
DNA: TGCAGTGCTAGAGAGGCCCAGGGGTGGGGCCGGGGCTACACCTTC

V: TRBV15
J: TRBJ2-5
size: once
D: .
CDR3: CATSRDSGEETQYF
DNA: TGTGCCACCAGCAGAGATTCAGGGGAAGAGACCCAGTACTTC

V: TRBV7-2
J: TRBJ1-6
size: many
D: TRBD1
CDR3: CASEQGAKSSPLHF
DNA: TGTGCCAGTGAACAGGGGGCGAAAAGTTCACCCCTCCACTTT

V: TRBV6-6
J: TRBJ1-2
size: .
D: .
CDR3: CASTSQDRGSDGYTF
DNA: TGTGCCAGCACAAGCCAGGACAGAGGGTCGGATGGCTACACCTTC

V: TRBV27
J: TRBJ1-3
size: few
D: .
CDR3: CASSESWSSGNTIYF
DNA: TGTGCCAGCAGTGAAAGCTGGAGCTCTGGAAACACCATATATTTT

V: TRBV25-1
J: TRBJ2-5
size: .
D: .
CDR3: CASSERRTTQYQETQYF
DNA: TGTGCCAGCAGTGAGCGCCGGACTACACAGTACCAAGAGACCCAGTACTTC

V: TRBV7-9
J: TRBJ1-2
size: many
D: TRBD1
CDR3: CASSFGGQGTGYTF
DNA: TGTGCCAGCAGCTTCGGGGGACAGGGGACAGGCTACACCTTC

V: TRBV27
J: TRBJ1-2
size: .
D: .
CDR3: CASSSAQKGYTF
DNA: TGTGCCAGCAGTTCCGCGCAGAAAGGCTACACCTTC

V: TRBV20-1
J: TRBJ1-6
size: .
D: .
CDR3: CSARGEGGSYNSPLHF
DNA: TGCAGTGCTAGAGGCGAGGGGGGCTCCTATAATTCACCCCTCCACTTT

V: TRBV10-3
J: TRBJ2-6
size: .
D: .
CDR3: CAIKVEGANVLTF
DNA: TGTGCCATCAAGGTAGAGGGGGCCAACGTCCTGACTTTC

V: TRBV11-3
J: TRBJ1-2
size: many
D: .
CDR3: CASSPPDSNYGYTF
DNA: TGTGCCAGCAGCCCGCCGGACAGTAACTATGGCTACACCTTC

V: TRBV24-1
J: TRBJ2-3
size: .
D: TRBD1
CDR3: CATSDFPPGTDTDTQYF
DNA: TGTGCCACCAGTGATTTCCCGCCCGGGACAGACACAGATACGCAGTATTTT

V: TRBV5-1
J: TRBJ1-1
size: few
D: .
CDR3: CASSPFVSGSAEAFF
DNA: TGCGCCAGCAGCCCGTTCGTTTCAGGGTCGGCTGAAGCTTTCTTT

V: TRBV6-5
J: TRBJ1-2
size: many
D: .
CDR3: CASSYGGMPDGYTF
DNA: TGTGCCAGCAGTTACGGGGGCATGCCAGATGGCTACACCTTC

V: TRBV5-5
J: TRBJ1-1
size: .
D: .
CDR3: CASRLGANTEAFF
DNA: TGTGCCAGCAGACTAGGGGCGAACACTGAAGCTTTCTTT

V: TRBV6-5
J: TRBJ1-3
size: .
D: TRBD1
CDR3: CAGSYSRDRVGNTIYF
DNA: TGTGCCGGCAGTTACTCGAGGGACAGGGTTGGAAACACCATATATTTT

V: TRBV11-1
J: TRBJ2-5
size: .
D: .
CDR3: CASSLTGQETQHF
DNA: TGTGCCAGCAGCTTGACAGGCCAAGAGACCCAGCACTTC

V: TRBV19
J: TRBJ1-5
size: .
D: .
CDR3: CASSISGAPSSNQPQHF
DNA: TGTGCCAGTAGTATTTCAGGGGCCCCTAGTAGCAATCAGCCCCAGCATTTT

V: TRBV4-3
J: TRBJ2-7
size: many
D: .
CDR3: CASSLGWRSEQYF
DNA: TGCGCCAGCAGCCTGGGGTGGAGGTCCGAGCAGTACTTC

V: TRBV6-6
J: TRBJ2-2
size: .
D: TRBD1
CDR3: CASSGTGSAIGELFF
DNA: TGTGCCAGCAGTGGGACAGGGTCCGCGATCGGGGAGCTGTTTTTT

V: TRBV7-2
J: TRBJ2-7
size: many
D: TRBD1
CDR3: CASSLGGQGAYEQYF
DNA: TGTGCCAGCAGCTTAGGAGGACAGGGGGCTTACGAGCAGTACTTC

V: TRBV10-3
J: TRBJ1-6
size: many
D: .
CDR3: CAISEGQGSSPLHF
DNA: TGTGCCATCAGTGAGGGGCAGGGAAGCTCACCCCTCCACTTT

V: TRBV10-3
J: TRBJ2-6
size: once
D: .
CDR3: CAISESSSSGANVLTF
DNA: TGTGCCATCAGTGAGTCGTCTTCTAGCGGGGCCAACGTCCTGACTTTC

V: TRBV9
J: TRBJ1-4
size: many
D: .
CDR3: CASSVGSQEKLFF
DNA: TGTGCCAGCAGCGTAGGGTCACAGGAAAAACTGTTTTTT

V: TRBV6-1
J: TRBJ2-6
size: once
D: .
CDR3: CASTTLSGGANVLTF
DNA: TGTGCCAGCACTACCCTGTCGGGCGGGGCCAACGTCCTGACTTTC

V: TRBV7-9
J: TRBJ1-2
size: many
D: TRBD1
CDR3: CASSSWDREDGYTF
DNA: TGTGCCAGCAGCTCATGGGACAGGGAGGATGGCTACACCTTC

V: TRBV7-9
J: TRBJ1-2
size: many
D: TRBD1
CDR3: CASSSITGTAAGGYTF
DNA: TGTGCCAGCAGCTCCATAACCGGGACAGCGGCGGGGGGCTACACCTTC

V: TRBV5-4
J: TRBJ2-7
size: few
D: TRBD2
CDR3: CAWSKTGTSFDEQYF
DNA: TGTGCCTGGAGTAAGACCGGGACTAGCTTCGACGAGCAGTACTTC

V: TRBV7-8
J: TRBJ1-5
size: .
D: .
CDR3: CASSLTQGVFSQPQHF
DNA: TGTGCCAGCAGCTTAACACAGGGAGTCTTCAGTCAGCCCCAGCATTTT

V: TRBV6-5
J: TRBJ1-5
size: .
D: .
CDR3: CASSGSVILRGQPQHF
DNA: TGTGCCAGCAGTGGCTCGGTTATCCTGAGGGGTCAGCCCCAGCATTTT

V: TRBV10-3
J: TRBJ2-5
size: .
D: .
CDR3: CAIGTGTQETQYF
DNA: TGTGCCATCGGCACAGGGACCCAAGAGACCCAGTACTTC

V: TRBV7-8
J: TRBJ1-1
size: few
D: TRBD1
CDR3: CASSFGPGGPEAFF
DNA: TGTGCCAGCAGCTTTGGTCCAGGGGGGCCTGAAGCTTTCTTT

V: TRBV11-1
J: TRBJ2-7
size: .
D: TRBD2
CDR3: CASSLVGTTSNEQYF
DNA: TGTGCCAGCAGCTTAGTCGGGACTACTTCCAATGAGCAGTACTTC

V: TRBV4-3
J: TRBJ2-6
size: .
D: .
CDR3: CASSVTAGANVLTF
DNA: TGCGCCAGCAGCGTCACAGCTGGGGCCAACGTCCTGACTTTC

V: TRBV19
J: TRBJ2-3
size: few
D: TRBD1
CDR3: CASSIDLGTGGRDTQYF
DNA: TGTGCCAGTAGTATAGATCTCGGGACAGGGGGCAGAGATACGCAGTATTTT

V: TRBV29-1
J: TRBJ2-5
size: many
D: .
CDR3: CSGWHLETQYF
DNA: TGCAGCGGGTGGCACTTGGAGACCCAGTACTTC

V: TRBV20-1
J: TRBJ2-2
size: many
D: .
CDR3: CSARDNSGELFF
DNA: TGCAGTGCTAGAGATAACAGCGGGGAGCTGTTTTTT

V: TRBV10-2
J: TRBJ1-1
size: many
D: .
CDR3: CASSDIGEGSDTEAFF
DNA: TGCGCCAGCAGTGATATCGGGGAGGGATCGGACACTGAAGCTTTCTTT

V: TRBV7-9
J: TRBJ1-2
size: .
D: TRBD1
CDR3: CASSTDRARGYTF
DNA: TGTGCCAGCAGTACAGACAGGGCTCGAGGCTACACCTTC

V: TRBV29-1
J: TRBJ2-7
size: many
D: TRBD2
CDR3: CSVGLAGSYEQYF
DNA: TGCAGCGTTGGGCTAGCGGGGTCCTACGAGCAGTACTTC

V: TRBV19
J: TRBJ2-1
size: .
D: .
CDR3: CASSDNEQFF
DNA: TGTGCCAGTAGTGACAATGAGCAGTTCTTC

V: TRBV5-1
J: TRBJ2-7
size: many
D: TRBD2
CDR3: CASSPAGGPYEQYF
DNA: TGCGCCAGCAGCCCAGCGGGGGGGCCCTACGAGCAGTACTTC

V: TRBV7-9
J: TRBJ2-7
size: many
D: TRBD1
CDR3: CASTSGQTGHEQYF
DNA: TGTGCCAGCACCTCGGGACAGACCGGCCACGAGCAGTACTTC

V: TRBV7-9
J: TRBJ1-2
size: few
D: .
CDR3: CATFFASVDGYTF
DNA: TGTGCCACCTTTTTCGCTTCGGTGGACGGCTACACCTTC

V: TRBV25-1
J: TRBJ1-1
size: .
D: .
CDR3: CASIGAGGNVEAFF
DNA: TGTGCCAGCATCGGGGCCGGGGGTAACGTCGAAGCTTTCTTT

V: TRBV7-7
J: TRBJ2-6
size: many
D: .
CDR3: CASSRVGQSGANVLTF
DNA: TGTGCTAGCAGCCGTGTGGGCCAGTCTGGGGCCAACGTCCTGACTTTC

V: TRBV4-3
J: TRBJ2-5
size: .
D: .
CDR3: CASSQNPGYQETQYF
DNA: TGCGCCAGCAGCCAAAACCCAGGGTACCAAGAGACCCAGTACTTC

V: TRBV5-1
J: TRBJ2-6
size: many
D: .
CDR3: CASSFQGLETSGANVLTF
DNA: TGCGCCAGCAGCTTTCAGGGACTCGAGACCTCTGGGGCCAACGTCCTGACTTTC

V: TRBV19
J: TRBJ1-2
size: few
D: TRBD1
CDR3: CASSLRTGRRDYGYTF
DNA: TGTGCCAGTAGTTTGCGGACAGGCCGTAGGGACTATGGCTACACCTTC

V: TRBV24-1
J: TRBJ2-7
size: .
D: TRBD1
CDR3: CASSWGTDRSSYEQYF
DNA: TGTGCCAGCAGCTGGGGGACAGATCGAAGCTCCTACGAGCAGTACTTC

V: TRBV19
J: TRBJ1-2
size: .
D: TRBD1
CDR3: CASSVGTGDWYGYTF
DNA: TGTGCCAGTAGTGTCGGGACAGGGGATTGGTATGGCTACACCTTC

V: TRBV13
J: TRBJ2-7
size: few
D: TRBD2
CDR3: CASSWTSGNLYEQYF
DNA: TGTGCCAGCAGCTGGACTAGCGGGAATCTCTACGAGCAGTACTTC

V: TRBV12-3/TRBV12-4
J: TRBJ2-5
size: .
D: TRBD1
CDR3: CASSVTGGRGETQYF
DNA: TGTGCCAGCAGTGTCACAGGGGGCCGAGGCGAGACCCAGTACTTC

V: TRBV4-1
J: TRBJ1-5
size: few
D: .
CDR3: CASSQEVGKFRQPRNQPQHF
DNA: TGCGCCAGCAGCCAAGAAGTGGGAAAATTTCGGCAGCCTCGAAATCAGCCCCAGCATTTT

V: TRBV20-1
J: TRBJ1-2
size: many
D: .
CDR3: CSALVVADGYTF
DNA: TGCAGCGCCCTTGTTGTGGCGGATGGCTACACCTTC

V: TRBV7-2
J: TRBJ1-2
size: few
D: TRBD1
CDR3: CASSLVGTVGGYTF
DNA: TGTGCCAGCAGCTTAGTAGGGACAGTGGGTGGCTACACCTTC